The T cell receptor beta chain described here comes from a study of T-cell reconstitution after alpha-beta-depleted transplantation in children. In germline, CDR1 is SEHNR, CDR2 FQNEAQ (reference sequence). CDR3 length: 15 amino acids. V dropped 2 bases and J dropped 2 bases, with 13 bases sitting between them. Preparation of the TCRbeta library was carried out with unique molecular identifiers. TCRdb re-derived calls from the PCR reads in MiXCR, one entry per CDR3 protein. This sample carries about 590,000 distinct CDR3 sequences, approximately 12% of them seen once, and the ten largest clones take around 2.2%. Study-level results: T-cell counts and diversity at one year following transplant were attributed mainly to newly produced T cells. Elevated TCRbeta diversity at day 60 was traced, in some patients, to surviving recipient T cells and thymic progenitors. Several hundred expanded graft clones reportedly gave rise to the alpha-beta T cells present about two months after transplant.

Comment on this clonotype: Its antigen is as yet unknown.

This receptor was identified in a male patient aged 5 to 17 who had a stem cell transplant for acute myeloid leukemia, so the T cells may come from the graft donor. J is TRBJ2-7 and V is TRBV7-9; no clear D gene. The source was PBMCs, mostly from graft donor cells, collected 360 days after TCRalphabeta/CD19-depleted stem cell transplant. The CDR3 protein is CASSLSPAAAYEQYF. In DNA form, the CDR3 reads TGTGCCAGCAGCTTAAGTCCGGCGGCAGCCTACGAGCAGTACTTC.